Below are 9 T cell receptor beta chains sequenced from a single sample in a study of control samples from healthy donors and cancer patients. Assay used: immunoSEQ multiplex PCR; TCRdb lists only in-frame clones, some missing. The sample holds about 18,000 clones, around 84% seen once. The sequenced material came from PBMCs. The receptors were gathered from a woman aged 70-85 years with colorectal cancer.

This clone was recorded a few times. The gene calls are TRBV2 and TRBJ1-4, with TRBD1 as a possible D gene (5 bases). Per the germline V gene, CDR1 is SNHLY and CDR2 is FYNNEI. The V end was cut by 7 bases, the J end by 8 bases, with 17 bases between. CDR3 size: 14 residues. The CDR3: CASTQRGAREKLFF. The DNA for the CDR3 is TGTGCCAGCACCCAGCGAGGGGCTCGGGAAAAACTGTTTTTT.

The chain couples TRBV27 to TRBJ1-2; maybe TRBD1 (6 bases). Looked up from germline, CDR1 is MNHEY and CDR2 is SMNVEV (reference sequence). CDR3 size: 13 residues. Trimming shortened V by 5 bases and J by 3 bases, and 10 bases separated the two germline ends. The CDR3 loop reads CASSPRGHYGYTF. CDR3 in DNA: TGTGCCAGCAGTCCCAGGGGCCACTATGGCTACACCTTC.

The chain recombines TRBV5-1 with TRBJ2-5, with D hard to call. CDR1 is SGHRS, CDR2 YFSETQ, per germline. CDR3 length equals 14 residues. Deletions cut 1 base from V and 1 base from J, with 8 bases between. As DNA, the CDR3 is TGCGCCAGCAGCTTGTTGGGATTCCAAGAGACCCAGTACTTC. Protein: CASSLLGFQETQYF.

The DNA of the CDR3 is TGTGCCAGCAGCGTAGGAATAGCCTCTGGAAACACCATATATTTT. This translates into CASSVGIASGNTIYF. The genes are TRBV9 and TRBJ1-3; D ambiguous. The CDR3 contains 15 residues. The germline V gene encodes CDR1 SGDLS and CDR2 YYNGEE. Trimming took 0 bases from V and 0 from J, leaving 7 bases between them.

As DNA, the CDR3 is TGTGCCAGCAGCTTGGACTATCCGGGTGAGCAGTACTTC. It yields the protein CASSLDYPGEQYF. The V and J genes are TRBV7-9 and TRBJ2-7; perhaps TRBD2 as D (6 bases). This CDR3 has 13 residues. V lost 3 bases and J 7 bases, leaving 13 bases between the germline ends. The germline V gene encodes CDR1 SEHNR and CDR2 FQNEAQ (reference sequence).

This chain links TRBV5-6 with TRBJ2-3, with 7 bases identical to TRBD1. This CDR3 is 15 amino acids long. Germline V CDR1 and CDR2: SGHDT, YYEEEE. V lost 1 base and J lost 10; bases outside the gene matches: 12. Here the CDR3 reads CASSLRGRRVKAQYF. DNA for the CDR3: TGTGCCAGCAGCTTGAGGGGGCGCAGGGTTAAGGCGCAGTATTTT.

V and J are TRBV28 and TRBJ2-3; TRBD2 might be the D (6 bases). V was cut by 4 bases and J by 1 base, with 12 bases left in between. The CDR3 loop spans 15 amino acids. Germline lookup yields CDR1 MDHEN and CDR2 SYDVKM. This CDR3 reads CASSSLEGGTDTQYF. The CDR3 nucleotides read TGTGCCAGCAGTTCCCTGGAGGGCGGCACAGATACGCAGTATTTT.

This chain joins TRBV3-1 (or the pseudogene TRBV3-2) and TRBJ2-2; 8 bases are shared with TRBD1. V shed 8 bases and J 6 bases; nucleotides not matched to a gene: 8. Germline V gives CDR1 LGHDT, CDR2 YNNKEL (reference sequence). CDR3 length: 14 residues. CDR3 nucleotide sequence: TGTGCCAGCTGGGGCAGGGGGCGCCCCGGGGAGCTGTTTTTT. Translation gives CASWGRGRPGELFF.

V is TRBV14 and J is TRBJ1-6, with 10 bases identical to TRBD1. V was clipped by 3 bases and J by 7 bases; unmatched bases: 3. The CDR3 is 15 residues long. Germline CDR1 reads SGHDN; CDR2 reads FVKESK. The CDR3 nucleotides read TGTGCCAGCAGCCATCCGGGACAGGGGAATTCACCCCTCCACTTT. This sequence encodes CASSHPGQGNSPLHF.